This T cell receptor (beta chain) is from a study of cytomegalovirus exposure and HLA in healthy donors. Study-wide points: Rare sequences made up most TCRs, while some public TCRs were found in many donors. The TCR clusters that emerged in the first cohort tended, a later analysis found, to co-occur in the 120 or so validation repertoires. According to the study, around 160 TCR beta chains were cytomegalovirus-associated.

This clone was detected only once. Its antigen is still unknown. V dropped 2 bases and J dropped 6 bases, with 13 bases sitting between them. From germline, CDR1 is SGHAT and CDR2 FQNNGV. The CDR3 sequence is 15 residues long. Clones were sequenced by immunoSEQ multiplex PCR, and TCRdb holds only the in-frame ones, with some missing. The table records under 400,000 clones, approximately 85% of them present only once. This chain uses TRBV11-2 with TRBJ1-4; maybe TRBD1 (6 bases). This TCR derives from a man between 25 and 39 years old in good health and CMV-seronegative. Sequenced input: PBMCs. CDR3 DNA sequence: TGTGCCAGCAGCTTACTGGGGGCGAGGGATGAAAAACTGTTTTTT. Residues: CASSLLGARDEKLFF.